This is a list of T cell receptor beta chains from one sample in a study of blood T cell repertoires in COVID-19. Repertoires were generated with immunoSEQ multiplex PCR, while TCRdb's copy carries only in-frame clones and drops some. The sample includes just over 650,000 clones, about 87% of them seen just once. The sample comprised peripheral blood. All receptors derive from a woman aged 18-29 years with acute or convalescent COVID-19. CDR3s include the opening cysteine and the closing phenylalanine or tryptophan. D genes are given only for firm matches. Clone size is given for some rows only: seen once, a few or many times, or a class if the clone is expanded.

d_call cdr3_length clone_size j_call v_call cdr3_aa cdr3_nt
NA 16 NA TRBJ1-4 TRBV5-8 CASTPGYFWANEKLFF TGTGCCAGCACCCCGGGGTACTTTTGGGCTAATGAAAAACTGTTTTTT
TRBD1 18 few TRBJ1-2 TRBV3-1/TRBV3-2 CASSQGGGLTGLLYGYTF TGTGCCAGCAGCCAAGGGGGCGGGTTGACAGGGTTGCTCTATGGCTACACCTTC
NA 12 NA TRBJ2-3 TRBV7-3 CASSSTADTQYF TGTGCCAGCAGCTCTACGGCAGATACGCAGTATTTT
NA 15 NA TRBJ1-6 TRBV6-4 CASSDGGGENSPLHF TGTGCCAGCAGTGACGGGGGCGGCGAAAATTCACCCCTCCACTTT
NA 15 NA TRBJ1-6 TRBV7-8 CASSLAFGRGSPLHF TGTGCCAGCAGCTTAGCGTTCGGGAGAGGATCACCCCTCCACTTT
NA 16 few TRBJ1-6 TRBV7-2 CASSLQGSSYNSPLHF TGTGCCAGCAGCCTACAGGGAAGCTCCTATAATTCACCCCTCCACTTT
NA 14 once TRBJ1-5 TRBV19 CASSMKGVDQPQHF TGTGCCAGTAGTATGAAGGGGGTGGATCAGCCCCAGCATTTT
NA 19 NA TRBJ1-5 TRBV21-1 CASSKVLLTQGPSNQPQHF TGTGCCAGCAGCAAAGTCCTACTAACCCAGGGGCCTAGCAATCAGCCCCAGCATTTT
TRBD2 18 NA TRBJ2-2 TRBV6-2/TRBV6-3 CASSYPASGGQNTGELFF TGTGCCAGCAGTTACCCAGCTAGCGGGGGCCAGAACACCGGGGAGCTGTTTTTT
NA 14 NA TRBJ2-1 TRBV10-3 CAISGSGSYNEQFF TGTGCCATCAGTGGTTCCGGGTCCTACAATGAGCAGTTCTTC
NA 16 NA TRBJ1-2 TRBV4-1 CASSQGTDQVNYGYTF TGCGCCAGCAGCCAAGGAACCGATCAGGTGAACTATGGCTACACCTTC
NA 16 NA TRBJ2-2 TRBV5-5 CASSLRQGDATGELFF TGTGCCAGCAGCTTGCGGCAGGGTGATGCCACCGGGGAGCTGTTTTTT
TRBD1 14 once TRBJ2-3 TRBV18 CASSPDRGSDTQYF TGTGCCAGCTCACCTGACAGGGGTTCAGATACGCAGTATTTT
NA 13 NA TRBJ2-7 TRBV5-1 CASSHFGSNEQYF TGCGCCAGCAGCCACTTTGGTTCCAACGAGCAGTACTTC
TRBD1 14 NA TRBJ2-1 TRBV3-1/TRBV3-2 CASSQVLTGDEQFF TGTGCCAGCAGCCAAGTATTGACAGGGGATGAGCAGTTCTTC
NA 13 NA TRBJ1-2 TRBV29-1 CSVEGGSNYGYTF TGCAGCGTTGAGGGGGGTTCTAACTATGGCTACACCTTC
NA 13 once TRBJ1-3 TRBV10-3 CASRTGPGNTIYF TGTGCCAGCAGAACAGGGCCTGGAAACACCATATATTTT
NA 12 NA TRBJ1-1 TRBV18 CASSGGRYEAFF TGTGCCAGCTCAGGTGGGAGATATGAAGCTTTCTTT
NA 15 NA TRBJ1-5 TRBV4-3 CASSLDAAGGQPQHF TGCGCCAGCAGCCTCGACGCGGCGGGGGGGCAGCCCCAGCATTTT
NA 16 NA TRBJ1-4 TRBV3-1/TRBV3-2 CASSQDGGTINEKLFF TGTGCCAGCAGCCAAGACGGAGGGACTATTAATGAAAAACTGTTTTTT
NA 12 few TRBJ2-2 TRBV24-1 CATGLWTGELFF TGTGCCACCGGGCTGTGGACCGGGGAGCTGTTTTTT
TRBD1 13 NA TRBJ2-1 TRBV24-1 CATSSGGVNEQFF TGTGCCACCAGTTCAGGGGGAGTGAATGAGCAGTTCTTC
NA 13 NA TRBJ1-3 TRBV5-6 CASSLGPGDTIYF TGTGCCAGCAGCTTGGGTCCGGGGGACACCATATATTTT
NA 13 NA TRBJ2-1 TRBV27 CASSPSRGTEQFF TGTGCCAGCAGTCCCTCGAGGGGGACTGAGCAGTTCTTC
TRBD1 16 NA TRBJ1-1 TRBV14 CASSRTPSTGGTEAFF TGTGCCAGCAGCCGGACCCCATCGACAGGGGGCACTGAAGCTTTCTTT
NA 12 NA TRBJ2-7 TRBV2 CASIGTSYEQYF TGTGCCAGCATCGGGACAAGCTACGAGCAGTACTTC
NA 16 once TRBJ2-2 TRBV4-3 CASSLGGALNTGELFF TGCGCCAGCAGCCTGGGGGGGGCCCTGAACACCGGGGAGCTGTTTTTT
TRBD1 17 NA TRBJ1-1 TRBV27 CASSAALQGLRLTEAFF TGTGCCAGCAGTGCTGCTCTACAGGGGCTAAGGCTTACTGAAGCTTTCTTT
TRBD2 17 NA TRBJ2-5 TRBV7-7 CASRPFRGTSGQETQYF TGTGCCAGCAGGCCTTTCCGAGGGACTAGCGGCCAAGAGACCCAGTACTTC
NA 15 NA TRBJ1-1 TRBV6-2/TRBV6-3 CASSYRPVGRAEAFF TGTGCCAGCAGTTACCGTCCCGTCGGTCGGGCTGAAGCTTTCTTT
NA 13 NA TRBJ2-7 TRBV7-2 CASSIPATYEQYF TGTGCCAGCAGCATACCCGCGACTTACGAGCAGTACTTC
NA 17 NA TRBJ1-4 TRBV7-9 CASSFEVFGQQPKKLFF TGTGCCAGCAGCTTTGAGGTGTTCGGACAGCAACCCAAAAAACTGTTTTTT
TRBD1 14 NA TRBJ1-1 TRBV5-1 CASSPGQGKNEAFF TGCGCCAGCAGCCCGGGACAGGGAAAAAATGAAGCTTTCTTT
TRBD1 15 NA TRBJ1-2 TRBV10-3 CAISETGGSPYGYTF TGTGCCATCAGTGAGACAGGGGGAAGCCCCTATGGCTACACCTTC
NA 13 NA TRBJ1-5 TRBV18 CASSPEGNQPQHF TGTGCCAGCTCACCAGAGGGAAATCAGCCCCAGCATTTT
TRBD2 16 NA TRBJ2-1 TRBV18 CASSPRLAVSYNEQFF TGTGCCAGCTCACCACGACTAGCGGTCTCCTACAATGAGCAGTTCTTC
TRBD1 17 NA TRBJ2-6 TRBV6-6 CASSRQGAISGANVLTF TGTGCCAGCAGTCGACAGGGGGCGATTTCTGGGGCCAACGTCCTGACTTTC
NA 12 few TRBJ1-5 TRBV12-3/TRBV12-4 CASSPRGRPQHF TGTGCCAGCAGTCCCCGCGGAAGGCCCCAGCATTTT
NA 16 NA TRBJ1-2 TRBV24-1 CATSGGHGESNYGYTF TGTGCCACCAGTGGGGGGCACGGTGAATCTAACTATGGCTACACCTTC
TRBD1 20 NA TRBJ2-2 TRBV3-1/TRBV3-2 CASSQGLWAAGTGVNGELFF TGTGCCAGCAGCCAAGGCTTATGGGCCGCCGGGACAGGGGTAAACGGGGAGCTGTTTTTT
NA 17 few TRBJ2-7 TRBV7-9 CASSLGGLTISSYEQYF TGTGCCAGCAGCTTAGGTGGGCTGACTATTAGCTCCTACGAGCAGTACTTC
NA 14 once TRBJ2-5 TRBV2 CASTPTEGMETQYF TGTGCCAGCACTCCCACGGAGGGAATGGAGACCCAGTACTTC
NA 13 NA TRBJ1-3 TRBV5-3 CARSAQGGNTIYF TGTGCCAGAAGCGCCCAGGGTGGAAACACCATATATTTT
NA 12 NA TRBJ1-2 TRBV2 CASSEGVIGYTF TGTGCCAGCAGTGAGGGAGTAATCGGCTACACCTTC
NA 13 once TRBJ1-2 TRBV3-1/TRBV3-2 CASSLGQSRGYTF TGTGCCAGCAGCCTGGGGCAGAGCCGGGGCTACACCTTC
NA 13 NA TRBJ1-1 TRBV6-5 CASTLSPNTEAFF TGTGCCAGCACCCTAAGCCCCAACACTGAAGCTTTCTTT